This TCR beta chain was sequenced during a study of shared clonotypes between healthy human individuals. Only in-frame clones appear in the TCRdb table, and some are missing; sequencing was by immunoSEQ multiplex PCR. The table includes 650,000 to 750,000 clones, more than 70% detected once. The CDR3 has 16 residues. Germline lookup yields CDR1 SGHTA and CDR2 FQGNSA. The V and J ends lost 5 bases and 0 bases respectively, with 11 bases between them. The sample taken for sequencing was memory CD4+ T cells sorted from blood. Regarding subset: CD45RA-negative fraction. The chain carries TRBV7-2 and TRBJ2-6, with a possible D match to TRBD1 (5 bases). The receptor's source is a woman aged 30 to 39 in good health. CDR3 bases: TGTGCCAGCAGCGTCAGGGTCATCTCTGGGGCCAACGTCCTGACTTTC. Translation: CASSVRVISGANVLTF. Using reference TRBV7-2 and TRBJ2-6 for the parts outside the CDR3, the full variable domain is GAGVSQSPSNKVTEKGKDVELRCDPISGHTALYWYRQSLGQGLEFLIYFQGNSAPDKSGLPSDRFSAERTGGSVSTLTIQRTQQEDSAVYLCASSVRVISGANVLTFGAGSRLTVL.